These 5 T cell receptor beta chains came from one sample sequenced in a study of CD8 T cells in ankylosing spondylitis. Via MiXCR, TCRdb re-called the 5' RACE reads, giving one row per CDR3 protein. The data contain 210,000 or so distinct CDR3 sequences, approximately 7.6% of them singletons. Sequenced input: blood, either unsorted or a sorted T cell fraction (not recorded which). Source of these receptors: a female donor with ankylosing spondylitis or in good health (not recorded which).

This clonotype was found many times. The rearrangement joins TRBV10-3 to TRBJ2-1; no firm D call. Trimming removed 6 bases at V and 5 bases at J, with 8 bases between. The germline V gene has CDR1 ENHRY and CDR2 SYGVKD. This CDR3 has 12 amino acids. As DNA, the CDR3 is TGTGCCATCAGCTATCGGGACAATGAGCAGTTCTTC. Encoded protein: CAISYRDNEQFF.

This clonotype was picked up many times. This chain connects TRBV13 to TRBJ2-3; D is perhaps TRBD1 (6 bases). The CDR3 spans 13 residues. CDR1 PRHDT and CDR2 FYEKMQ come from the germline V gene (reference sequence). V lost 6 bases, J lost 11 bases, and 18 bases lay in between. In nucleotides, the CDR3 is TGTGCCAGCAGATTCCCCGGGACACCGAGGCAGTATTTT. The encoded protein is CASRFPGTPRQYF.

This clonotype has only a few counts. The J gene is TRBJ2-5, the V gene TRBV3-1; D remains ambiguous. V gave up 0 bases and J gave up 4 bases, with 9 bases separating them. This CDR3 is 14 amino acids long. CDR1 LGHDT and CDR2 YNNKEL come from the germline V gene (reference sequence). CDR3 region: CASSQDPRGETQYF. The CDR3 DNA reads TGTGCCAGCAGCCAAGACCCACGAGGAGAGACCCAGTACTTC.

A word on this clonotype: It may be a read error: a sequence one base away is much more abundant. This CDR3 fails to terminate in the conserved phenylalanine or tryptophan, so it likely reflects a read error. The V gene is TRBV5-1, the J gene TRBJ2-7, with TRBD2 matching over 13 bases. This CDR3 spans 16 amino acids. Germline assignment: CDR1 SGHRS and CDR2 YFSETQ. J lost 3 bases, V lost 4 bases, and 7 bases had no gene match. The CDR3 here is CASSPTSGRAVYEQYL. In DNA form, the CDR3 reads TGCGCCAGCAGCCCCACTAGCGGGAGGGCCGTCTACGAGCAGTACCTC.

In its sample, this clonotype was seen many times. The rearrangement links TRBV29-1 to TRBJ2-7; a possible D gene is TRBD2 (6 bases). Looked up from germline, CDR1 is SQVTM and CDR2 is ANQGSEA. The CDR3 sequence is 15 residues long. V lost 2 bases and J 3 bases, leaving 17 bases between the germline ends. This CDR3 reads CSVEYREERHYEQYF. The CDR3 nucleotides read TGCAGCGTTGAATATAGGGAGGAACGGCACTACGAGCAGTACTTC.